Following are 32 T cell receptor beta chains from one sample sequenced in a study of identical twins. MiXCR, run by TCRdb on the 5' RACE reads, gives a single entry per CDR3 protein. The repertoire includes about 240,000 distinct CDR3 sequences, under 12% of them detected once, and 9% to 10% sits in the top ten. The material sequenced was memory T cells sorted from blood. These receptors were taken from a man aged 45-65 years in good health.

This clonotype has at least ten counts. The V gene is TRBV10-3, the J gene TRBJ1-1; D not resolved. The CDR3 has 11 amino acids. V was pared by 2 bases and J by 11 bases, with 9 bases between. Germline V gene data show CDR1 as ENHRY and CDR2 as SYGVKD. This CDR3 reads CAISEEVLAFF. CDR3 nucleotide sequence: TGTGCCATCAGTGAGGAAGTTCTGGCTTTCTTT.

A few counts support this clonotype. This chain links TRBV7-2 with TRBJ1-2; TRBD1 is a possible D gene (6 bases). The germline V gene encodes CDR1 SGHTA and CDR2 FQGNSA. The CDR3 length is 14 residues. Trimming cost V 5 bases and J 6 bases, with 16 bases left between them. CDR3: CASSQYSQGNGYTF. The DNA of the CDR3 is TGTGCCAGCAGCCAATACTCACAGGGTAATGGCTACACCTTC.

This clonotype showed up many times. The chain employs TRBV12-3 or TRBV12-4 and TRBJ1-3; a possible D gene is TRBD1 (5 bases). CDR3 size: 15 residues. V lost 6 bases and J 0 bases, leaving 12 bases between the germline ends. CDR3 DNA: TGTGCCAGCAGCACCTCAAGGGGCTCTGGAAACACCATATATTTT. Protein: CASSTSRGSGNTIYF.

This clonotype was found many times. The chain uses TRBV27 and TRBJ2-7; 10 bases are a match to TRBD1. The length of the CDR3 is 14 residues. V lost 2 bases and J lost 4; bases outside the gene matches: 2. Germline loops: CDR1 MNHEY, CDR2 SMNVEV (reference sequence). The CDR3 DNA is TGTGCCAGCAGTTTAGGGGGACAGGGGTACGAGCAGTACTTC. This codes for CASSLGGQGYEQYF.

This clonotype was recorded many times. This chain connects TRBV5-5 to TRBJ2-7, with 9 bases matching TRBD1. The CDR3 extends over 15 amino acids. CDR1 and CDR2 from the germline V gene are SGHKS and YYEKEE (reference sequence). V shed 0 bases, J shed 3 bases, and the junction held 4 bases outside the gene matches. CDR3: CASSLEGQGFYEQYF. The DNA of the CDR3 is TGTGCCAGCAGCTTGGAGGGACAGGGTTTCTACGAGCAGTACTTC.

The table lists this clonotype with many counts. The V and J genes are TRBV5-1 and TRBJ2-7; 7 bases agree with TRBD1. The germline CDR1 and CDR2 sequences are SGHRS and YFSETQ. V shed 4 bases and J 3 bases; nucleotides not matched to a gene: 7. CDR3 size: 14 residues. The CDR3 loop reads CASSPYRGGYEQYF. For the CDR3, the DNA is TGCGCCAGCAGCCCATACAGGGGCGGCTACGAGCAGTACTTC.

The chain recombines TRBV30 with TRBJ2-7; unclear D gene. V dropped 0 bases and J dropped 9 bases, with 9 bases sitting between them. The CDR3 is 11 amino acids. Looked up from germline, CDR1 is GTSNPN and CDR2 is SVGIG (reference sequence). The CDR3 DNA reads as TGTGCCTGGAGTGTAGGGAAAGCGCAGTACTTC. Translation gives CAWSVGKAQYF. The complete variable domain, with remaining parts taken from reference TRBV30 and TRBJ2-7, reads SQTIHQWPATLVQPVGSPLSLECTVEGTSNPNLYWYRQAAGRGLQLLFYSVGIGQISSEVPQNLSASRPQDRQFILSSKKLLLSDSGFYLCAWSVGKAQYFGPGTRLTVT.

This clonotype was observed many times. The chain has TRBV24-1 and TRBJ2-3, with TRBD2 matching over 7 bases. This CDR3 is 16 amino acids long. Looked up from germline, CDR1 is KGHDR and CDR2 is SFDVKD. V shed 3 bases, J shed 4 bases, and the junction held 9 bases outside the gene matches. Here the CDR3 DNA reads TGTGCCACCAGTGATGACGCCAGAACTAGCGCAGATACGCAGTATTTT. Encoded protein: CATSDDARTSADTQYF.

The J gene is TRBJ1-2, the V gene TRBV11-2, with no clear D. Germline values: CDR1 SGHAT, CDR2 FQNNGV. Between the trimmed V and J ends, which lost 5 bases and 8 bases, there was a span of 18 bases. The CDR3 is made up of 14 amino acids. The CDR3 nucleotides are TGTGCCAGCAGCCCTCCCTACCGTACTTGGGGCTACACCTTC. Protein product: CASSPPYRTWGYTF.

This clonotype was recorded a few times. This rearrangement joins TRBV7-2 to TRBJ2-5; D gene ambiguous. The CDR3 consists of 12 residues. Trimming removed 0 bases from V and 7 bases from J, with 6 bases in between. Germline loops: CDR1 SGHTA, CDR2 FQGNSA. The CDR3 protein is CASSLALGTQYF. CDR3 coding DNA: TGTGCCAGCAGCTTAGCGCTTGGGACCCAGTACTTC.

In its sample, this clonotype was seen a few times. In DNA, the CDR3 is TGTGCCGCAGACAGGGCGGGGGGTCCCTACAATGAGCAGTTCTTC. Residues: CAADRAGGPYNEQFF. The V gene is TRBV6-1, the J gene TRBJ2-1; possibly TRBD2 for D (8 bases). This CDR3 spans 15 amino acids. Germline V gene lookup returns CDR1 MNHNS and CDR2 SASEGT. V lost 11 bases and J lost 2, with 19 bases in between.

The V and J genes are TRBV28 and TRBJ1-6, with D perhaps TRBD1 (5 bases). The germline V gene encodes CDR1 MDHEN and CDR2 SYDVKM. The CDR3 is made up of 13 amino acids. The CDR3 DNA is TGTGGCATCTGGGACCGGGGGAATTCACCCCTCCACTTT. Translating it yields CGIWDRGNSPLHF. Complete variable domain (other parts from reference TRBV28 and TRBJ1-6): DVKVTQSSRYLVKRTGEKVFLECVQDMDHENMFWYRQDPGLGLRLIYFSYDVKMKEKGDIPEGYSVSREKKERFSLILESASTNQTSMYLCGIWDRGNSPLHFGNGTRLTVT.

The table lists this clonotype with a few counts. The chain couples TRBV5-8 to TRBJ2-4; D may be TRBD2 (6 bases). This CDR3 comprises 15 residues. V lost 4 bases and J 1 base, leaving 12 bases between the germline ends. From germline, CDR1 is SGHTS and CDR2 YDEGEE. CDR3 protein: CASSPGRGAKNIQYF. The CDR3 nucleotides are TGTGCCAGCAGCCCGGGCCGGGGGGCCAAAAACATTCAGTACTTC. The whole variable domain, filled in from reference TRBV5-8 and TRBJ2-4, reads EAGVTQSPTHLIKTRGQQATLRCSPISGHTSVYWYQQALGLGLQFLLWYDEGEERNRGNFPPRFSGRQFPNYSSELNVNALELEDSALYLCASSPGRGAKNIQYFGAGTRLSVL.

The rearrangement links TRBV6-1 to TRBJ2-3; D is ambiguous. Germline CDR1 MNHNS, CDR2 SASEGT. The CDR3 has 18 amino acids. The ends were cut back, 2 bases at V and 2 bases at J, with 20 bases in the middle. This CDR3 reads CASSERSQEIGPTDTQYF. In DNA form, the CDR3 reads TGTGCCAGCAGTGAAAGGAGTCAGGAGATTGGTCCCACAGATACGCAGTATTTT.

In this sample, this clonotype turned up a few times. The chain links TRBV7-8 to TRBJ2-1; 12 bases align to TRBD2. V was clipped by 3 bases and J by 11 bases; unmatched bases: 8. In germline, CDR1 is SGHVS, CDR2 FQNEAQ. The CDR3 covers 15 residues. The CDR3 region has the DNA TGTGCCAGCAGCTTTCTAAAGACTAGCGGGAGCAAGCAGTTCTTC. Translation: CASSFLKTSGSKQFF.

In this sample, this clonotype turned up many times. This rearrangement joins TRBV28 to TRBJ1-2; no clear D gene. Germline CDR1 is MDHEN and CDR2 is SYDVKM. The CDR3 length is 13 residues. V lost 7 bases to trimming and J lost 2 bases, with 11 bases between them. The CDR3: CASKDPMNYGYTF. The DNA of the CDR3 is TGTGCCAGCAAAGATCCGATGAACTATGGCTACACCTTC.

The chain's CDR3 is CSAPPGGDISTDTQYF. CDR3 bases: TGCAGTGCCCCCCCGGGGGGGGATATAAGCACAGATACGCAGTATTTT. The chain combines TRBV20-1 with TRBJ2-3; 8 bases map to TRBD2. CDR1 and CDR2 (germline): DFQATT, SNEGSKA (reference sequence). V was clipped by 6 bases and J by 0 bases; unmatched bases: 11. This CDR3 comprises 16 residues.

This clonotype has just a few counts. The chain carries TRBV27 and TRBJ2-1, with D possibly matching TRBD2 (6 bases). The CDR3 loop spans 17 amino acids. CDR1 and CDR2 (germline): MNHEY, SMNVEV (reference sequence). With 5 bases removed from V and 0 bases from J, the gap between germline ends came to 17 bases. The CDR3, as DNA: TGTGCCAGCAGTCCAGGGACTGAAAGATACTCCTACAATGAGCAGTTCTTC. This codes for CASSPGTERYSYNEQFF.

This clonotype was counted ten times or more. The J gene is TRBJ1-1, the V gene TRBV6-1; 8 bases match TRBD1. This CDR3 is 13 amino acids long. CDR1 MNHNS and CDR2 SASEGT come from the germline V gene. J lost 8 bases, V lost 5 bases, and 7 bases had no gene match. This CDR3 reads CASSPRQGSEAFF. CDR3 nucleotide sequence: TGTGCCAGCAGTCCCAGACAGGGGTCCGAAGCTTTCTTT.

The chain combines TRBV3-1 with TRBJ2-7; 9 bases align to TRBD1. This CDR3 spans 16 amino acids. The germline CDR1 and CDR2 sequences are LGHDT and YNNKEL (reference sequence). V lost 1 base to trimming and J lost 5 bases; unmatched junction nucleotides: 9. The CDR3 DNA sequence: TGTGCCAGCAGCCAAGGTTTGGGACAGGGTGTCCACGAGCAGTACTTC. Translating it yields CASSQGLGQGVHEQYF.

This chain links TRBV23-1 with TRBJ2-1, with D possibly being TRBD1 or TRBD2 (5 bases each). TRBV23-1 is an open reading frame whose function is uncertain. CDR3 length: 17 amino acids. Trimming shortened V by 7 bases and J by 0 bases, and 19 bases separated the two germline ends. The CDR3, as DNA: TGCGCCAGCACTGGAAAGGGACCTTCTGTCTCCTACAATGAGCAGTTCTTC. Amino acid sequence: CASTGKGPSVSYNEQFF.

This clonotype was seen ten or more times. The chain couples TRBV24-1 to TRBJ2-2, with a possible D match to TRBD2 (5 bases). CDR1 and CDR2 (germline): KGHDR, SFDVKD. The V gene lost 10 bases and the J gene lost 3 bases, with 17 bases spanning the gap. This CDR3 is built from 15 residues. The chain's CDR3 is CATRGAEADTGELFF. DNA for the CDR3: TGTGCCACGCGAGGAGCGGAGGCGGACACCGGGGAGCTGTTTTTT.

The chain carries TRBV11-1 and TRBJ1-1, with TRBD1 identical over 10 bases. CDR1 and CDR2 (germline): SGHAT, FQDESV (reference sequence). Unmatched junction bases numbered 5, after V lost 3 bases and J lost 10 bases. The CDR3 consists of 13 residues. Here the CDR3 reads CASSFRDRGRAFF. CDR3 sequence (DNA): TGTGCCAGCAGCTTCCGGGACAGGGGAAGAGCTTTCTTT.

This chain connects TRBV6-6 to TRBJ2-1; TRBD2 matches 8 bases. The V gene's germline CDR1 is MNHNY and CDR2 SVGAGI (reference sequence). The CDR3 extends over 13 amino acids. V dropped 7 bases and J dropped 9; count of bases not matched to a gene: 8. The CDR3 region has the DNA TGTGCCAGCACCGTGACTGCGGGGGGTGAGCAGTTCTTC. This codes for CASTVTAGGEQFF.

Concerning this clonotype: A read error may account for a junction end that differs from germline. The chain couples TRBV12-3 or TRBV12-4 to TRBJ1-2, with 8 bases identical to TRBD1. The CDR3 is 12 residues long. The CDR3 here is CASSSRTGSYSF. The CDR3 coding sequence is TGTGCCAGCAGTTCCCGGACAGGGTCGTACTCCTTC.

This clonotype was seen at least ten times. The chain carries TRBV20-1 and TRBJ2-5; 9 bases map to TRBD2. The CDR3 is 12 amino acids. Germline-derived CDR1 and CDR2 are DFQATT and SNEGSKA (reference sequence). V was pared by 5 bases and J by 9 bases, with 7 bases of the junction left unmatched. CDR3 in amino acids: CSAGGTSSPQYF. The CDR3 bases are TGCAGTGCTGGAGGGACTAGCAGCCCCCAGTACTTC.

This clonotype was picked up a small number of times. The V call is TRBV28, the J call TRBJ1-6, with 7 bases identical to TRBD1. The CDR3 runs 13 residues. With V trimmed by 6 bases and J by 11 bases, 7 bases remained unmatched. The germline gives CDR1 MDHEN, CDR2 SYDVKM. This CDR3 reads CASRARQGAPLHF. The CDR3, as DNA: TGTGCCAGCAGAGCGAGACAGGGAGCACCCCTCCACTTT.

This clonotype appeared a few times. This rearrangement joins TRBV10-3 to TRBJ1-3; no clear D. In germline, CDR1 is ENHRY, CDR2 SYGVKD. The CDR3 has 12 amino acids. Trimming stripped 6 bases from V and 0 bases from J, with 3 bases between. The CDR3 DNA is TGTGCCATCAGGGGCTCTGGAAACACCATATATTTT. The encoded protein is CAIRGSGNTIYF.

The chain is built from TRBV20-1 and TRBJ2-2, with 10 bases fitting TRBD2. V shed 1 base and J 6 bases; nucleotides not matched to a gene: 14. Germline V gene data show CDR1 as DFQATT and CDR2 as SNEGSKA (reference sequence). This CDR3 spans 18 amino acids. The CDR3 reads CSARASSGGSFRAGELFF. CDR3 sequence (DNA): TGCAGTGCTAGAGCCTCTAGCGGGGGAAGCTTTAGGGCCGGGGAGCTGTTTTTT.

In its sample, this clonotype was seen a few times. The CDR3 region is CASRTGIGNEKLFF. The CDR3 DNA reads as TGTGCCAGCAGAACAGGGATTGGTAATGAAAAACTGTTTTTT. This sequence joins TRBV5-5 and TRBJ1-4; D is possibly TRBD1 (6 bases). The CDR3 runs to 14 residues. Trimming took 5 bases from V and 4 from J, leaving 12 bases between them. From germline, CDR1 is SGHKS and CDR2 YYEKEE (reference sequence).

There are a few counts of this clonotype. The gene calls are TRBV7-2 and TRBJ2-1; no firm D call. Germline V gene sequence: CDR1 SGHTA, CDR2 FQGNSA. Trimming took off 5 bases at V and 8 bases at J, with 16 bases between the two ends. The CDR3 is made up of 14 amino acids. The CDR3 DNA is TGTGCCAGCAGCCCCCTTTTGAGCCCGCATGAGCAGTTCTTC. Translating it yields CASSPLLSPHEQFF. Full variable domain (outside the CDR3, taken from reference TRBV7-2 and TRBJ2-1): GAGVSQSPSNKVTEKGKDVELRCDPISGHTALYWYRQSLGQGLEFLIYFQGNSAPDKSGLPSDRFSAERTGGSVSTLTIQRTQQEDSAVYLCASSPLLSPHEQFFGPGTRLTVL.

This clonotype occurred many times. This chain links TRBV5-4 with TRBJ2-7, with D unresolved. V was cut by 0 bases and J by 0 bases, with 7 bases left in between. Germline V gives CDR1 SGHNT, CDR2 YYREEE (reference sequence). The length of the CDR3 is 14 residues. CDR3 nucleotide sequence: TGTGCCAGCAGCTTGGACATTTACTCCTACGAGCAGTACTTC. This gives the protein CASSLDIYSYEQYF.